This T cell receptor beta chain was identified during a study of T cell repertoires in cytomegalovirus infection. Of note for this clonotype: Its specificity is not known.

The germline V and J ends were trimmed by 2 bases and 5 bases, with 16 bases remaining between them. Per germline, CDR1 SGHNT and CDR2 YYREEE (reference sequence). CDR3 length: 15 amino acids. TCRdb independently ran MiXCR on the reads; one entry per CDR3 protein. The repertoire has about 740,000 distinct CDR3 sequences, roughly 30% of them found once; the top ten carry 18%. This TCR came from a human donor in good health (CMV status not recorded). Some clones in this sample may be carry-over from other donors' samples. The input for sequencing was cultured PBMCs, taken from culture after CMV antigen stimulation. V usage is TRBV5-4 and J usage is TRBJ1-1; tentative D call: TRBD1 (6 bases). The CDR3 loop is CASSFAQQGGTEAFF. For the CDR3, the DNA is TGTGCCAGCAGCTTCGCCCAACAGGGAGGAACTGAAGCTTTCTTT.